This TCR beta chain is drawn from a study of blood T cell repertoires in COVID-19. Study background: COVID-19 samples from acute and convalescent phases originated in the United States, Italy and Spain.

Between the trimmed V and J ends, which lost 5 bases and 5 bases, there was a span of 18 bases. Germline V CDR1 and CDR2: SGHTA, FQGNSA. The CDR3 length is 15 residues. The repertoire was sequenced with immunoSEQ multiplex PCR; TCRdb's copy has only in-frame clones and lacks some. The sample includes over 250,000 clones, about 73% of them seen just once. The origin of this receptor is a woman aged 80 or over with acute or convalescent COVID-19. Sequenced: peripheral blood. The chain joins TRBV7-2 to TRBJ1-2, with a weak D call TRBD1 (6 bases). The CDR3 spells CASSRDWTEMYGYTF. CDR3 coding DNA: TGTGCCAGCAGCCGCGACTGGACAGAAATGTATGGCTACACCTTC.